Listed here is a single TCR beta chain. This record belongs to a study of cytomegalovirus exposure and HLA in healthy donors. The PCR had 60 Vbeta and 13 Jbeta primers. Profiled with immunoSEQ multiplex PCR; TCRdb holds only in-frame clones, not every one. The table has approximately 170,000 clones, 68% seen once. The donors were healthy bone marrow donors. Donors had nominal health at sampling but likely had unrecorded immune exposures. The TCR was taken from a man aged 45-60 years in good health and CMV-seronegative. The sequencing sample was made of PBMCs.

Here the CDR3 reads CASSLTSDRRYYEQYF. CDR3 DNA sequence: TGTGCCAGCAGCTTAACTTCCGACAGACGATACTACGAGCAGTACTTC. The chain has TRBV7-2 and TRBJ2-7; a weak D match, TRBD1 (5 bases). Trimming removed 2 bases from V and 3 bases from J, with 17 bases in between. Per the germline V gene, CDR1 is SGHTA and CDR2 is FQGNSA. This CDR3 region has 16 residues.